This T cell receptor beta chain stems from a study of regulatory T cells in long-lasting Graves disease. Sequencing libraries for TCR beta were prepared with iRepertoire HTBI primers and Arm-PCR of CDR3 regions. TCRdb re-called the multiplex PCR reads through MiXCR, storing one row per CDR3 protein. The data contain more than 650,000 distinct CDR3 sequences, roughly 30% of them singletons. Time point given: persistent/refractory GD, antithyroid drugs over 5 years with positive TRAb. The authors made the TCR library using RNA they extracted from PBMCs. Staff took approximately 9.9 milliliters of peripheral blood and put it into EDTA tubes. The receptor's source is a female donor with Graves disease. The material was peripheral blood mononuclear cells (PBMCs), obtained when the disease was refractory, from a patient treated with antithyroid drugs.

The CDR3 region has the DNA TGCAGCGTTTCACAGGGGTTTTACACTGAAGCTTTCTTT. Its protein is CSVSQGFYTEAFF. V is TRBV29-1 and J is TRBJ1-1; 7 bases align to TRBD1. Germline V gene sequence: CDR1 SQVTM, CDR2 ANQGSEA. There are 13 residues in the CDR3. V gave up 5 bases and J gave up 3 bases; unmatched junction bases: 6.